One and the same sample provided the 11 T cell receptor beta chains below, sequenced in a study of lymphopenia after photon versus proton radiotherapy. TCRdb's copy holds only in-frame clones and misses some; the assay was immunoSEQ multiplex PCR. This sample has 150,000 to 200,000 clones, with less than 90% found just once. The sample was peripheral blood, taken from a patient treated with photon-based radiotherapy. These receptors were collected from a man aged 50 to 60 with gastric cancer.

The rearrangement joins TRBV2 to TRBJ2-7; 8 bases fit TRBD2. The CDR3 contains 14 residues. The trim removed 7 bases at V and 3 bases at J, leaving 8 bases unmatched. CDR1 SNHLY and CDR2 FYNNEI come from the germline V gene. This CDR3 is CASISSGFFYEQYF. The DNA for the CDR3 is TGTGCCAGCATATCTAGCGGGTTCTTCTACGAGCAGTACTTC.

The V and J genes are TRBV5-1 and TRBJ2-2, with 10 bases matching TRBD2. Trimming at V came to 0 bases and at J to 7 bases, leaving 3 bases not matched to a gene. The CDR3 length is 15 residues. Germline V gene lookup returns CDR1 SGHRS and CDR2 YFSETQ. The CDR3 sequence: CASSLEGLASGELFF. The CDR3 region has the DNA TGCGCCAGCAGCTTGGAGGGACTAGCGAGCGGGGAGCTGTTTTTT.

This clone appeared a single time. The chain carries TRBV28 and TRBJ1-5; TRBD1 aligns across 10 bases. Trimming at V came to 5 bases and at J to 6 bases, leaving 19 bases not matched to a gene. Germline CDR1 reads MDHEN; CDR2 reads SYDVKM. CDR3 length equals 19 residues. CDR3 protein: CASSHIAGTGASISQPQHF. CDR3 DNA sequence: TGTGCCAGCAGTCATATAGCCGGGACAGGGGCATCTATCAGTCAGCCCCAGCATTTT.

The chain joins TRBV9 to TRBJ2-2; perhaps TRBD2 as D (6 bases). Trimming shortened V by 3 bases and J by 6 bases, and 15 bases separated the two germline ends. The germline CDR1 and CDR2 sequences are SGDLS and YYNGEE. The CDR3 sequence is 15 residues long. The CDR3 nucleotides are TGTGCCAGCAGCGGGGTCGGAGGGGAGGCCGGGGAGCTGTTTTTT. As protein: CASSGVGGEAGELFF.

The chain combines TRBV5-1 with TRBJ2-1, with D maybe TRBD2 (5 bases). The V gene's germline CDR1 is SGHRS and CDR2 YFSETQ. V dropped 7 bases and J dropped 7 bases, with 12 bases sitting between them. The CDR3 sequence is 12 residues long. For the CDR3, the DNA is TGCGCCAGCGGGGAGTTGACAAATGAGCAGTTCTTC. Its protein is CASGELTNEQFF.

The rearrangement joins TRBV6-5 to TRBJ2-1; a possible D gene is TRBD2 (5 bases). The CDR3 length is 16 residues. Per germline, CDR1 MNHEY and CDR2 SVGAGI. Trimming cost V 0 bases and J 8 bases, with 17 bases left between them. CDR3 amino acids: CASSYSPADQVYEQFF. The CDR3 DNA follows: TGTGCCAGCAGTTACTCGCCAGCGGATCAGGTGTATGAGCAGTTCTTC.

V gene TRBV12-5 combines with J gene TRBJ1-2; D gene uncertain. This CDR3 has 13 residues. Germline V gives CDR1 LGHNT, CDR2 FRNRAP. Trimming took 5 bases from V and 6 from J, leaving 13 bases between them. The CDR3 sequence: CASGPGGSHGYTF. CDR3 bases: TGTGCTAGTGGTCCGGGCGGGTCGCATGGCTACACCTTC.

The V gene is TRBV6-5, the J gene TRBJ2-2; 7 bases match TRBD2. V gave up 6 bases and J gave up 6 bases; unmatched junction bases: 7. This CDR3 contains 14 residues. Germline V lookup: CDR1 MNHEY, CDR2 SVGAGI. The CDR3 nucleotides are TGTGCCAGCAGGCGGGGGAGTTCTTCCGGGGAGCTGTTTTTT. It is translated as CASRRGSSSGELFF.

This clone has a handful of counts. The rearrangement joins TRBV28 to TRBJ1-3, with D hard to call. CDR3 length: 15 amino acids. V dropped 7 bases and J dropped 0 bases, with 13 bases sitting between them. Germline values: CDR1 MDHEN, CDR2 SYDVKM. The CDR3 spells CASIPPGFSGNTIYF. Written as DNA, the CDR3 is TGTGCCAGCATACCCCCGGGCTTCTCTGGAAACACCATATATTTT.

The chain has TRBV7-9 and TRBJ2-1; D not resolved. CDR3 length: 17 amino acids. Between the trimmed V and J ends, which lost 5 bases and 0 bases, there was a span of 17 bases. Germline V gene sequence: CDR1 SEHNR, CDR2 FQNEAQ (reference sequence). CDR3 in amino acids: CASSLSSAASSYNEQFF. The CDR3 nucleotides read TGTGCCAGCAGCCTCTCTTCCGCCGCGAGCTCCTACAATGAGCAGTTCTTC.

The CDR3 bases are TGCGCCAGCAGCCCCCCGGACAACGGCTCTGGAAACACCATATATTTT. Translated, it gives CASSPPDNGSGNTIYF. The chain has TRBV4-1 and TRBJ1-3, with TRBD1 as a possible D gene (5 bases). V shed 4 bases and J shed 0 bases, with 13 bases lying between them. The CDR3 runs to 16 residues. Germline assignment: CDR1 MGHRA and CDR2 YSYEKL.